The clone carrying this T cell receptor (beta chain) has just one count. The antigen is unknown. Treatment specified: oral pan-JAK inhibitor, 5-10 mg twice daily. Those with alopecia areata gave lesional scalp punch biopsies and peripheral blood. Sequencing relied on a cDNA template that was reverse transcribed from extracted RNA. Method: immunoSEQ multiplex PCR; TCRdb's copy keeps in-frame clones and lacks some. The sample lists 180,000 or so clones; about 61% were seen once. The sample belongs to a study of CD8+ T cells in alopecia areata. On the study more broadly: Tofacitinib administration persisted for 6 to 18 months, succeeded by 6 months off drug.

Study-wide results and caveats: Having one nonresponder leaves uncertain how baseline CD8+ expansion relates to response. Numerous expanded lesional clones remained in scalp and blood during tofacitinib.

Germline V gene sequence: CDR1 LNHDA, CDR2 SQIVND (reference sequence). V lost 7 bases and J lost 5, with 11 bases in between. This CDR3 has 12 residues. The source is a human donor with alopecia areata. The chain links TRBV19 to TRBJ2-5, with D maybe TRBD2 (6 bases). The source material was CD4+ T cells sorted from blood, sampled between weeks 55 and 65, from a patient treated with tofacitinib. The CDR3 spells CASMDYSETQYF. CDR3 sequence (DNA): TGTGCCAGTATGGACTATTCGGAGACCCAGTACTTC.